This T cell receptor (beta chain) is from a study of T cells in localized non-small cell lung cancer. The table came from immunoSEQ multiplex PCR; TCRdb's copy has only in-frame clones and leaves some out. The data show some 15,000 clones, 75% to 90% seen once. This TCR derives from a woman aged 35 to 70 with stage I lung adenocarcinoma. The sample here was peripheral blood, taken before any cancer treatment.

CDR3 nucleotides: TGTGCCTCCCCGGAGCGGGGGGGCTCTGAGCAGTTCTTC. Residues: CASPERGGSEQFF. J is TRBJ2-1 and V is TRBV30; 10 nucleotides align to TRBD2. J lost 9 bases, V lost 7 bases, and 9 bases had no gene match. This CDR3 is 13 amino acids long. The V gene's germline CDR1 is GTSNPN and CDR2 SVGIG (reference sequence).